Each of the 27 T cell receptor beta chains below was sequenced from the same sample in a study of glioma-infiltrating T cells. The iRepertoire nested amplicon-rescue multiplex PCR amplified TCR alpha and beta CDR3s from RNA. From the multiplex PCR reads, TCRdb called clonotypes with MiXCR, one entry per CDR3 protein. The sample consists of some 3,400 distinct CDR3 sequences, 80% to 90% of them appearing once. The source material was glioma tissue, nonneoplastic brain tissue, or PBMCs (not recorded which). The origin of the receptors is a human donor with low-grade glioma or glioblastoma, undergoing nonglioma brain surgery, or in good health (not recorded which).

As concerns this clonotype: Little can be read into the size of this beta chain, an off-target read in a library designed for alpha chains. The rearrangement links TRBV6-2 or TRBV6-3 to TRBJ2-1; 9 nucleotides match TRBD1. Germline CDR1 and CDR2: MNHEY and SVGEGT. V lost 4 bases to trimming and J lost 4 bases; unmatched junction nucleotides: 5. The CDR3 has 15 residues. CDR3: CASSLPGQGYNEQFF. CDR3 coding DNA: TGTGCCAGCAGTTTACCGGGACAGGGTTACAATGAGCAGTTCTTC.

With regard to this clonotype: Little can be read into the size of this beta chain, an off-target read in a library designed for alpha chains. In DNA form, the CDR3 reads TGTGCCAGCCTTAGGGGGAACACCGGGGAGCTGTTTTTT. Protein sequence: CASLRGNTGELFF. The chain joins TRBV27 to TRBJ2-2; possible D gene TRBD1, 5 bases. Germline assignment: CDR1 MNHEY and CDR2 SMNVEV (reference sequence). This CDR3 spans 13 amino acids. The V and J ends lost 8 bases and 1 base respectively, with 8 bases between them.

Points on this clonotype: This beta chain is an unintended read in a library built for alpha chains; its size means little. The CDR3 loop is CSARTGANTGELFF. CDR3 nucleotide sequence: TGCAGTGCTAGGACAGGAGCGAACACCGGGGAGCTGTTTTTT. The chain combines TRBV20-1 with TRBJ2-2; D possibly corresponds to TRBD1 (6 bases). Germline loops: CDR1 DFQATT, CDR2 SNEGSKA (reference sequence). CDR3 length: 14 amino acids. Trimming removed 3 bases from V and 0 bases from J, with 8 bases in between.

Notes on this clonotype: Found in a library prepared for alpha chains, this beta chain is an off-target read, and its abundance has little meaning. This chain links TRBV2 with TRBJ2-4; D uncertain. From germline, CDR1 is SNHLY and CDR2 FYNNEI. This CDR3 has 15 amino acids. Trimming took 3 bases from V and 2 from J, leaving 11 bases between them. The CDR3 protein is CASSESQTSKNIQYF. The CDR3 nucleotides are TGTGCCAGCAGTGAGTCACAGACGTCCAAAAACATTCAGTACTTC.

Relative to its sample, this clonotype is large. At one end, the junction sequence differs from germline, possibly due to a read error. This beta chain is an off-target read within a library intended for alpha chains, so its frequency means little. The genes are TRBV4-1 and TRBJ2-5; perhaps TRBD2 as D (6 bases). This CDR3 spans 11 amino acids. Per germline, CDR1 MGHRA and CDR2 YSYEKL. The CDR3 DNA reads TGCGCCAGCAGCCAAGGGGAGACTAGGGCCTTC. Translated, it gives CASSQGETRAF.

Points on this clonotype: This beta chain represents an off-target read in a library built for alpha chains; its size is of limited meaning. This chain links TRBV4-3 with TRBJ2-1; no reliable D call. Trimming took off 3 bases at V and 8 bases at J, with 20 bases between the two ends. The CDR3 covers 16 residues. The germline V gene has CDR1 LGHNA and CDR2 YSLEER. The CDR3 bases are TGCGCCAGCAGCCATTCTTCGGGCCTTGAGACCGATGAGCAGTTCTTC. Protein sequence: CASSHSSGLETDEQFF.

In the case of this clonotype: The library was designed around alpha chains, so this beta chain is a stray read whose abundance carries little weight. The J gene is TRBJ1-1, the V gene TRBV27; 11 nucleotides line up with TRBD1. The V segment lost 5 bases and the J segment 5 bases; nucleotides outside the gene matches: 7. Germline assignment: CDR1 MNHEY and CDR2 SMNVEV (reference sequence). This CDR3 has 15 amino acids. The CDR3 loop reads CASSTGQGARTEAFF. DNA for the CDR3: TGTGCCAGCAGTACCGGACAGGGGGCGAGAACTGAAGCTTTCTTT.

This clonotype turned up a few times. This beta chain is a stray read from a library made for alpha chains; its abundance is not meaningful. The rearrangement links TRBV27 to TRBJ1-5, with D possibly TRBD1 on 6 matching bases. The ends were cut back, 2 bases at V and 0 bases at J, with 8 bases in the middle. CDR3 length: 15 residues. Germline V gene lookup returns CDR1 MNHEY and CDR2 SMNVEV (reference sequence). The CDR3 protein is CASSLLGASNQPQHF. Written as DNA, the CDR3 is TGTGCCAGCAGTTTACTGGGGGCTAGCAATCAGCCCCAGCATTTT.

On this clonotype itself: One end of the junction fails to match germline, which may point to a read error. Since it is a stray read in a library aimed at alpha chains, this beta chain has a size that is not meaningful. This chain links TRBV20-1 with TRBJ2-7; D may be TRBD1 (5 bases). This CDR3 is built from 15 residues. The germline V gene has CDR1 DFQATT and CDR2 SNEGSKA (reference sequence). The CDR3 region is CSARDWGSPTYEQYF. CDR3 nucleotides: TGCAGTGCGAGAGATTGGGGCAGCCCTACTTACGAGCAGTACTTC.

Only one count was recorded for this clonotype. This beta chain was picked up by a library intended for alpha chains and is off target, so its count carries little meaning. This chain links TRBV6-2 or TRBV6-3 with TRBJ2-1; 9 bases align to TRBD1. V lost 2 bases to trimming and J lost 5 bases; unmatched junction nucleotides: 4. The CDR3 loop spans 15 amino acids. Germline CDR1 is MNHEY and CDR2 is SVGEGT. CDR3 sequence: CASSYDRGSDNEQFF. CDR3 nucleotide sequence: TGTGCCAGCAGTTACGACAGGGGGTCTGACAATGAGCAGTTCTTC.

Points on this clonotype: This beta chain represents an off-target read in a library built for alpha chains; its size is of limited meaning. The chain employs TRBV6-1 and TRBJ1-4; 9 nucleotides line up with TRBD1. The CDR3 contains 17 residues. CDR1 and CDR2 from the germline V gene are MNHNS and SASEGT. V lost 1 base and J lost 3; bases outside the gene matches: 6. In DNA form, the CDR3 reads TGTGCCAGCAGTGAAGAAAGGACAGGGGCACCTAATGAAAAACTGTTTTTT. Protein product: CASSEERTGAPNEKLFF.

Remarks on this clonotype: A read error may produce the germline difference seen at one junction end. This beta chain turned up in a library designed for alpha chains; as an off-target read, its abundance says little. V usage is TRBV6-2 or TRBV6-3 and J usage is TRBJ2-3; the D gene is possibly TRBD2 (7 bases). This CDR3 has 14 amino acids. From germline, CDR1 is MNHEY and CDR2 SVGEGT. The CDR3 coding sequence is TGTGCCAGCAGTGACTCCGGGGGGCCAGATACGCAGTATTTT. It encodes CASSDSGGPDTQYF.

This clonotype was observed a few times. Because this beta chain is a stray read in a library intended to capture alpha chains, its abundance should not be given much weight. The genes are TRBV6-5 and TRBJ1-4; 7 positions match TRBD1. The germline V gene has CDR1 MNHEY and CDR2 SVGAGI. J gave up 2 bases and V 5 bases, and 2 bases lay outside the gene matches. The CDR3 has 14 residues. The CDR3 DNA reads TGTGCCAGCAGTACAGGGGCCACTAATGAAAAACTGTTTTTT. Translated: CASSTGATNEKLFF.

As to this clonotype: This beta chain was picked up by a library intended for alpha chains and is off target, so its count carries little meaning. The gene calls are TRBV10-3 and TRBJ1-1; D possibly corresponds to TRBD1 (5 bases). The CDR3 is 14 residues long. Deletions cut 2 bases from V and 4 bases from J, with 11 bases between. Germline loops: CDR1 ENHRY, CDR2 SYGVKD. The CDR3 DNA sequence: TGTGCCATCAGTGAGGCCTCACAGGCCACTGAAGCTTTCTTT. Residues: CAISEASQATEAFF.

Comments on this clonotype: This beta chain was picked up by a library intended for alpha chains and is off target, so its count carries little meaning. The chain recombines TRBV7-9 with TRBJ2-3; D tentatively fits TRBD1 or TRBD2 (5 bases each). The V gene's germline CDR1 is SEHNR and CDR2 FQNEAQ (reference sequence). Trimming removed 2 bases at V and 5 bases at J, with 17 bases between. The CDR3 consists of 16 residues. The CDR3 region is CASSLLELGARDTQYF. The DNA of the CDR3 is TGTGCCAGCAGCTTACTTGAACTCGGGGCCCGAGATACGCAGTATTTT.

On this clonotype: This beta chain slipped into a library made for alpha chains as a stray read, so its size is not meaningful. This chain joins TRBV20-1 and TRBJ1-1; the D is unclear. Trimming removed 0 bases from V and 1 base from J, with 6 bases in between. The length of the CDR3 is 13 residues. Germline assignment: CDR1 DFQATT and CDR2 SNEGSKA (reference sequence). The CDR3 protein is CSARDWENTEAFF. DNA for the CDR3: TGCAGTGCTAGAGATTGGGAGAACACTGAAGCTTTCTTT.

Points on this clonotype: This beta chain is a stray sequence in a library constructed for alpha chains; its clone size is not meaningful. CDR3 loop: CASSLGQGEYNEQFF. In DNA form, the CDR3 reads TGCGCCAGCAGCCTGGGACAGGGGGAATACAATGAGCAGTTCTTC. The chain couples TRBV4-1 to TRBJ2-1, with 11 bases aligning to TRBD1. This CDR3 is 15 amino acids long. The V segment lost 4 bases and the J segment 4 bases; nucleotides outside the gene matches: 3. Germline CDR1 MGHRA, CDR2 YSYEKL.

A note on this clonotype: Since the library was made to target alpha chains, this beta chain is a stray read and its abundance is not meaningful. The V call is TRBV28, the J call TRBJ1-6, with D possibly being TRBD1 (6 bases). The CDR3 consists of 15 residues. The V gene lost 6 bases and the J gene lost 10 bases, with 19 bases spanning the gap. Per germline, CDR1 MDHEN and CDR2 SYDVKM. The CDR3 region is CASSVQGLVQSPLHF. CDR3 nucleotides: TGTGCCAGCAGCGTACAGGGTTTGGTCCAATCACCCCTCCACTTT.

This clonotype was seen a few times. This beta chain was picked up by a library intended for alpha chains and is off target, so its count carries little meaning. The chain's CDR3 is CASSLVWGRSNQPQHF. The CDR3 nucleotides are TGTGCCAGCAGTTTAGTTTGGGGGAGGAGCAATCAGCCCCAGCATTTT. This rearrangement joins TRBV28 to TRBJ1-5; tentative D call: TRBD1 (5 bases). The germline CDR1 and CDR2 sequences are MDHEN and SYDVKM. The V and J ends lost 2 bases and 1 base respectively, with 12 bases between them. The CDR3 runs 16 residues.

Details on this clonotype: One junction end disagrees with the germline gene, perhaps due to a read error. Because the library targeted alpha chains, this beta chain is an off-target read whose size means little. The chain recombines TRBV29-1 with TRBJ1-4; 8 positions agree with TRBD1. The CDR3 consists of 13 residues. Germline V gene sequence: CDR1 SQVTM, CDR2 ANQGSEA. The CDR3 sequence: CSVGDRRNEKLSF. The CDR3 region has the DNA TGCAGCGTGGGGGACAGGCGTAATGAAAAACTGTCTTTT.

Notes on this clonotype: Within a library made for alpha chains, this beta chain is off target, and its count is uninformative. The V call is TRBV20-1, the J call TRBJ2-5; TRBD2 matches 11 bases. The CDR3 consists of 18 residues. In germline, CDR1 is DFQATT, CDR2 SNEGSKA (reference sequence). Trimming cost V 6 bases and J 2 bases; bases outside gene matches: 17. The CDR3 reads CSARTSSGGITGQETQYF. CDR3 sequence (DNA): TGCAGTGCCCGGACCTCTAGCGGGGGGATAACTGGGCAAGAGACCCAGTACTTC.

Points on this clonotype: This beta chain is a stray read from a library made for alpha chains; its abundance is not meaningful. The genes are TRBV20-1 and TRBJ1-1, with D unresolved. Germline V lookup: CDR1 DFQATT, CDR2 SNEGSKA (reference sequence). The CDR3 has 13 residues. With 2 bases removed from V and 5 bases from J, the gap between germline ends came to 12 bases. This CDR3 is CSARYSGLTEAFF. In DNA, the CDR3 is TGCAGTGCTAGATATTCCGGACTGACTGAAGCTTTCTTT.

To note about this clonotype: As an off-target read in a library built for alpha chains, this beta chain has a frequency of little significance. This sequence joins TRBV7-9 and TRBJ2-7; 8 nucleotides match TRBD2. V gave up 5 bases and J gave up 2 bases; unmatched junction bases: 11. Germline CDR1 reads SEHNR; CDR2 reads FQNEAQ (reference sequence). The CDR3 extends over 16 amino acids. The CDR3 DNA reads TGTGCCAGCAGCCCCCCGGGTAGCGGGGCACCCTACGAGCAGTACTTC. Its translation is CASSPPGSGAPYEQYF.

Note on this clonotype: Because this beta chain is a stray read in a library intended to capture alpha chains, its abundance should not be given much weight. The chain has TRBV6-5 and TRBJ2-2; unclear D gene. The CDR3 totals 13 residues. V was cut by 0 bases and J by 4 bases, with 3 bases left in between. CDR1 and CDR2 from the germline V gene are MNHEY and SVGAGI. The CDR3 loop is CASSYSFTGELFF. CDR3 coding DNA: TGTGCCAGCAGTTACTCGTTCACCGGGGAGCTGTTTTTT.

As concerns this clonotype: This beta chain is a stray sequence in a library constructed for alpha chains; its clone size is not meaningful. The genes are TRBV24-1 and TRBJ1-5, with D unresolved. From germline, CDR1 is KGHDR and CDR2 SFDVKD. Trimming left V 3 bases short and J 3 bases short, with 14 bases between. There are 16 residues in the CDR3. CDR3 residues: CATSDAGPGNNQPQHF. The CDR3 nucleotides are TGTGCCACCAGTGATGCCGGACCGGGGAACAATCAGCCCCAGCATTTT.

On this clonotype itself: This beta chain is an unintended read in a library built for alpha chains; its size means little. V and J are TRBV6-2 or TRBV6-3 and TRBJ2-2; D gene uncertain. The CDR3 spans 14 residues. V was trimmed by 5 bases and J by 2 bases, leaving 9 bases between them. CDR1 MNHEY and CDR2 SVGEGT come from the germline V gene. CDR3 in DNA: TGTGCCAGCAGTGTAACTGCAAACACCGGGGAGCTGTTTTTT. Its translation: CASSVTANTGELFF.

About this clonotype itself: The library was designed around alpha chains, so this beta chain is a stray read whose abundance carries little weight. This chain connects TRBV28 to TRBJ1-6; TRBD1 agrees at 7 bases. CDR1 is MDHEN and CDR2 is SYDVKM in the germline V gene. The CDR3 has 15 residues. V was pared by 5 bases and J by 2 bases, with 3 bases of the junction left unmatched. The CDR3: CASSPGQAYNSPLHF. In DNA, the CDR3 is TGTGCCAGCAGTCCCGGACAGGCCTATAATTCACCCCTCCACTTT.